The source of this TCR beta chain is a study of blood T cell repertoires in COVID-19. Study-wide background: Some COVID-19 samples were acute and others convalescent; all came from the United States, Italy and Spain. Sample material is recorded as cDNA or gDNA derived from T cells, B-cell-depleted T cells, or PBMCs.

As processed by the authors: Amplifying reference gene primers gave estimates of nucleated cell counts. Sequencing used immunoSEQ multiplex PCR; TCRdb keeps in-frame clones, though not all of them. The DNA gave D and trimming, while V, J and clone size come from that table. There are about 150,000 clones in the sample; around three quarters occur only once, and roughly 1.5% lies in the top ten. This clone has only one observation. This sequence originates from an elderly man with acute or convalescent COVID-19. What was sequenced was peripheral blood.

CDR3 region: CASSLALPRGTGELFF. CDR3 bases: TGTGCCAGCAGCTTAGCTCTCCCTCGGGGCACCGGGGAGCTGTTTTTT. This chain uses TRBV7-2 with TRBJ2-2; D is possibly TRBD2 (5 bases). Trimming took off 0 bases at V and 4 bases at J, with 12 bases between the two ends. The CDR3 is 16 amino acids. Germline V lookup: CDR1 SGHTA, CDR2 FQGNSA.